Given below is one T cell receptor (beta chain) in context. It has no known antigen specificity. Base qualities are not at hand, and no much larger clone is one base apart. The source of the sample is a study of T cell changes during pregnancy in multiple sclerosis (dated by TCRdb to the late 2010s). As for the study more broadly: In women with multiple sclerosis, the researchers looked at how the T cell repertoire shifted as pregnancy progressed.

CDR1 and CDR2, looked up from the germline V gene (reference sequence), are GTSNPN and SVGIG. The trim is 4 bases for V and 10 bases for J, with a gap of 17 bases between the germline ends. Counted from cysteine to phenylalanine, this CDR3 has 14 amino acids. Just the 42-base CDR3 DNA is kept, in frame starting at base 1. Libraries were made using the immunoSEQ multiplex PCR assay. TCRdb holds this immuneACCESS table with in-frame rearrangements only. Some clones are missing; in checked studies, unresolved V genes explain under half, and the rest has no known cause. Within this sample are 90,000 to 120,000 clones, with just over 90% of them counted one time only. 0.95% to 1.5% of the sample is taken by the ten largest.

This sample comprised peripheral blood, obtained in the second trimester of pregnancy. This clonotype was obtained from a female donor with multiple sclerosis, enrolled in a pregnancy study. The chain was built from TRBV30 and TRBJ1-6; the D gene is perhaps TRBD1, on 5 matching bases. CDR3 reads: CAWNGARGISPLHF. Here is the DNA: TGTGCCTGGAACGGGGCGCGGGGAATCTCACCCCTCCACTTT.